This is a list of T cell receptor beta chains from one sample in a study of post-analysis software for immune sequencing data. TCRdb ran MiXCR on the PCR reads and lists one entry per CDR3 protein. The repertoire consists of roughly 800,000 distinct CDR3 sequences, with approximately 30% occurring once and the leading ten covering 0.56%. Material: blood. These receptors came from a girl aged 10 to 17 with multiple sclerosis. Each CDR3 is given with its conserved first and last residue.

>TRBV3-1|TRBJ2-6
CASSPLARTYSGANVLTF
>TRBV19|TRBJ1-1
CASRVVGDPEAFF
>TRBV3-1|TRBJ1-1
CASSQAAQGNTEAFF
>TRBV7-2|TRBJ1-4
CASSLGETNEKLFF
>TRBV7-2|TRBJ1-1
CASSLFIRSNTEAFF
>TRBV27|TRBJ2-4
CASSSTFGIQYF
>TRBV24-1|TRBJ2-3
CATSDPAGGHTDTQYF
>TRBV4-2|TRBJ2-1
CASSQGSSGRGEQFF
>TRBV20-1|TRBJ2-3
CSASLAGNAGTQYF
>TRBV5-1|TRBJ1-1
CASRDSANTEAFF
>TRBV10-3|TRBJ1-2
CAISPRTGDYGYTF
>TRBV6-5|TRBJ1-2
CASSRIGRSNGYTF
>TRBV7-2|TRBJ2-7
CASSIRGGGHYEQYF
>TRBV20-1|TRBJ2-7
CSASAPGTGSYEQYF
>TRBV5-1|TRBJ2-5
CASSLLASGAQETQYF
>TRBV15|TRBJ2-5
CATSGPDGGGLETQYF
>TRBV6-1|TRBJ2-1
CASRTVQEGQFF
>TRBV20-1|TRBJ2-1
CSARRGGAPNEQFF
>TRBV20-1|TRBJ2-1
CSAPPALGNEQFF
>TRBV5-6|TRBJ2-2
CASSPRDRGSTGELFF
>TRBV20-1|TRBJ2-7
CSARPDRYPKQYF
>TRBV7-8|TRBJ2-4
CASSFGGTTLQYF
>TRBV15|NA
CATSSEGLAGYETQYF
>TRBV20-1|TRBJ2-7
CSARGFLSYEQYF
>TRBV24-1|TRBJ2-1
CATSDPGGSGSSYNEQFF
>TRBV7-2|TRBJ2-7
CASSLRGLAEISYEQYF
>TRBV10-3|TRBJ2-1
CAVGGNVPNEQFF
>TRBV12-3/TRBV12-4|TRBJ1-1
CASKALSSANTEAFF
>TRBV10-3|TRBJ1-1
CAISEGVGTEAFF
>TRBV20-1|TRBJ2-3
CSATLGTTDTQYF
>TRBV20-1|TRBJ2-5
CSARDGRIGYNEQYF
>TRBV10-2|TRBJ2-4
CASSGDIQYF
>TRBV20-1|TRBJ1-2
CSAIDGSYYTF
>TRBV5-1|TRBJ2-6
CASSSTGTGGDGANVLTF
>TRBV5-1|TRBJ1-2
CASRPQNYGYTF